This TCR beta chain stems from a study of Tregs in tolerant kidney transplant recipients. About this clone: Its matching antigen is unknown.

Profiled with immunoSEQ multiplex PCR; TCRdb holds only in-frame clones, not every one. The specimen's table records about 5,300 clones. Recipients received nonmyeloablative bone marrow transplants from related graft donors, with transient mixed chimerism. CD4+CD25+CD127- Tregs, CD4+CD25- non-Tregs, CD4 and CD8 cells were sorted. The study, taken as a whole, reports: Nucleotide sequences could not be compared across some patients' samples due to primer changes. Antigen-driven expansion was suggested because donor-specific Tregs expanded more than all Tregs in tolerant patients. Expanding Tregs on activated donor B cells appeared to best identify donor-specific TCRbeta clones.

The sequence was collected from a human patient who received a combined kidney and bone marrow transplant. Some T cells may be the graft donor's. Here the sequenced sample was CD4+ T cells from blood (PBMCs), taken approximately 14 months after the transplant.

The CDR3 DNA, read in part, is TGTGCCAGCAGCTTAGAGAGGGCCAACACCGGGGAG. This gives the protein CASSLERANTGE. The CDR3 reads in full as CASSLERANTGELFF. The gene calls are TRBV7-6 and TRBJ2-2, with D tentatively TRBD2 (5 bases). Read data end 3 residues before the CDR3 end; the end is taken from the germline J gene. CDR3 length: 15 amino acids. The germline V and J ends were trimmed by 1 base and 2 bases, with 8 bases remaining between them. Germline loops: CDR1 SGHVS, CDR2 FNYEAQ. Complete variable domain (other parts from reference TRBV7-6 and TRBJ2-2): GAGVSQSPRYKVTKRGQDVALRCDPISGHVSLYWYRQALGQGPEFLTYFNYEAQQDKSGLPNDRFSAERPEGSISTLTIQRTEQRDSAMYRCASSLERANTGELFFGEGSRLTVL.